These 29 T cell receptor beta chains came from one sample sequenced in a study of T cells in Graves' hyperthyroidism and ophthalmopathy. It was RNA transcripts that yielded the amplified TCR beta CDR3 regions. During a first-round RT-PCR of the TCR CDR3, the HTBI primer set was used. A single record per CDR3 protein comes from TCRdb applying MiXCR to the multiplex PCR reads. The table has about 290,000 distinct CDR3 sequences, 15% to 20% seen once. Sequencing input: blood. These receptors were taken from a woman aged 55-69 years with Graves' ophthalmopathy.

This clonotype occurred many times. This chain uses TRBV29-1 with TRBJ2-1, with D perhaps matching TRBD2 (6 bases). CDR1 is SQVTM and CDR2 is ANQGSEA in the germline V gene. V lost 7 bases to trimming and J lost 4 bases, with 17 bases between them. The CDR3 runs to 14 residues. CDR3 coding DNA: TGCAGCGCCGGAGGGCAGGGTGGGTACAATGAGCAGTTCTTC. Its translation: CSAGGQGGYNEQFF.

The J gene is TRBJ1-4, the V gene TRBV7-2; no clear D. Trimming removed 2 bases at V and 6 bases at J, with 13 bases between. CDR1 and CDR2 (germline): SGHTA, FQGNSA. The CDR3 is made up of 15 amino acids. In DNA form, the CDR3 reads TGTGCCAGCAGCTTATACGGACTGCGAGATGAAAAACTGTTTTTT. It yields the protein CASSLYGLRDEKLFF.

The V and J genes are TRBV6-2 or TRBV6-3 and TRBJ2-3, with a possible D match to TRBD2 (6 bases). Germline V gene data show CDR1 as MNHEY and CDR2 as SVGEGT. This CDR3 is built from 15 residues. The V end was cut by 10 bases, the J end by 1 base, with 18 bases between. CDR3 nucleotides: TGTGCCACACGAAACTACAAGCGGGGCACAGATACGCAGTATTTT. Residues: CATRNYKRGTDTQYF.

There are many counts of this clonotype. This chain joins TRBV7-9 and TRBJ2-3, with D possibly matching TRBD1 (5 bases). Trimming cost V 4 bases and J 7 bases, with 9 bases left between them. CDR1 SEHNR and CDR2 FQNEAQ come from the germline V gene (reference sequence). This CDR3 comprises 12 residues. CDR3 nucleotide sequence: TGTGCCAGCAGCTCAGGACACAATACGCAGTATTTT. This sequence encodes CASSSGHNTQYF.

This chain joins TRBV28 and TRBJ1-2, with TRBD1 identical over 7 bases. Per germline, CDR1 MDHEN and CDR2 SYDVKM. Trimming took 6 bases from V and 5 from J; bases not matched to a gene: 6. The CDR3 runs to 13 residues. CDR3 bases: TGTGCCAGCAGGGGAACAGGGGATTATGGCTACACCTTC. Amino acid sequence: CASRGTGDYGYTF.

The V and J genes are TRBV12-3 or TRBV12-4 and TRBJ2-3; 9 positions match TRBD2. The CDR3 runs to 15 residues. The trim removed 3 bases at V and 4 bases at J, leaving 5 bases unmatched. The CDR3 bases are TGTGCCAGCAGTTTTTTGAGCGGGGGGCCAGATACGCAGTATTTT. Its protein is CASSFLSGGPDTQYF.

Notes on this clonotype: A much larger clone sits a single nucleotide away, making a read error possible. This chain uses TRBV5-1 with TRBJ2-5, with unresolved D. Trimming took 3 bases from V and 4 from J, leaving 16 bases between them. Germline V gene sequence: CDR1 SGHRS, CDR2 YFSETQ. The CDR3 extends over 15 amino acids. This CDR3 is CASSSAYELRETQYF. The CDR3 DNA reads as TGCGCCAGCAGCTCGGCCTACGAACTCCGAGAGACCCAGTACTTC.

This clonotype has ten or more counts. The chain employs TRBV11-2 and TRBJ1-5, with 7 nucleotides matching TRBD1. With 0 bases clipped from V and 11 bases from J, the junction kept 10 bases outside the gene matches. The CDR3 totals 15 residues. From germline, CDR1 is SGHAT and CDR2 FQNNGV. This chain's CDR3 is CASSLDPGRGTAQHF. Written as DNA, the CDR3 is TGTGCCAGCAGCTTAGATCCAGGCAGGGGGACAGCCCAGCATTTT.

This clonotype was picked up many times. The rearrangement links TRBV3-1 to TRBJ1-2; TRBD1 is a possible D gene (6 bases). CDR3 length: 12 amino acids. V shed 2 bases and J shed 9 bases, with 10 bases lying between them. CDR1 is LGHDT, CDR2 YNNKEL, per germline (reference sequence). For the CDR3, the DNA is TGTGCCAGCAGCCAAAATACAGGGCGCTACACCTTC. Translation gives CASSQNTGRYTF.

The table lists this clonotype with a few counts. The chain is built from TRBV4-2 and TRBJ2-5; D is possibly TRBD1 (6 bases). Germline CDR1 is LGHNA and CDR2 is YNFKEQ. The CDR3 loop spans 14 amino acids. V was shortened by 3 bases and J by 2 bases, with 10 bases between the two germline ends. The CDR3: CASSQSQGQETQYF. The CDR3 DNA reads as TGTGCCAGCAGCCAGAGTCAGGGGCAAGAGACCCAGTACTTC.

In this sample, this clonotype turned up many times. DNA of the CDR3: TGCAGTGCTAAACCGGGACTAGCGGGCACAGATACGCAGTATTTT. This codes for CSAKPGLAGTDTQYF. V usage is TRBV20-1 and J usage is TRBJ2-3, with 11 nucleotides matching TRBD2. Germline CDR1 and CDR2: DFQATT and SNEGSKA (reference sequence). The J segment lost 1 base and the V segment lost 4 bases, leaving 4 bases of the junction unmatched. This CDR3 contains 15 residues.

This clonotype was recorded at least ten times. J is TRBJ2-3 and V is TRBV11-2; perhaps TRBD2 as D (7 bases). The CDR3 is made up of 16 amino acids. CDR1 is SGHAT and CDR2 is FQNNGV in the germline V gene. The V and J ends lost 5 bases and 4 bases respectively, with 19 bases between them. In DNA form, the CDR3 reads TGTGCCAGCAGCCCTAGGGGGGGCGCGTGGCCAGATACGCAGTATTTT. Its protein product is CASSPRGGAWPDTQYF.

V usage is TRBV6-2 or TRBV6-3 and J usage is TRBJ1-5, with D maybe TRBD1 (5 bases). The V gene's germline CDR1 is MNHEY and CDR2 SVGEGT. V lost 5 bases and J lost 3, with 14 bases in between. The length of the CDR3 is 15 residues. CDR3 DNA sequence: TGTGCCAGCAGTACCCGTGGCAGGGTCAATCAGCCCCAGCATTTT. It is translated as CASSTRGRVNQPQHF.

The gene calls are TRBV7-2 and TRBJ1-4; D might be TRBD1 (5 bases). V was shortened by 5 bases and J by 8 bases, with 12 bases between the two germline ends. This CDR3 has 13 residues. Looked up from germline, CDR1 is SGHTA and CDR2 is FQGNSA. The DNA for the CDR3 is TGTGCCAGCAGCCGACGAGGGGCCGAAAAACTGTTTTTT. Its protein is CASSRRGAEKLFF.

The rearrangement uses TRBV12-3 or TRBV12-4 and TRBJ2-7, with D possibly matching TRBD1 (5 bases). Trimming stripped 6 bases from V and 5 bases from J, with 14 bases between. The CDR3 totals 13 residues. Here the CDR3 reads CASRTDTADEQYF. CDR3 sequence (DNA): TGTGCCAGCAGGACAGACACCGCAGACGAGCAGTACTTC.

This clonotype has ten or more counts. The gene calls are TRBV6-1 and TRBJ2-1, with D perhaps being TRBD1 or TRBD2 (6 bases each). The germline V gene has CDR1 MNHNS and CDR2 SASEGT. CDR3 length: 14 residues. Trimming pared 8 bases from V and 8 bases from J, leaving 19 bases between. CDR3 protein: CASGGPSFFDEQFF. For the CDR3, the DNA is TGTGCCAGCGGGGGGCCGTCTTTCTTCGATGAGCAGTTCTTC.

This clonotype was seen at least ten times. J is TRBJ2-5 and V is TRBV11-2; 8 bases align to TRBD2. The CDR3 is made up of 16 amino acids. V gave up 3 bases and J gave up 3 bases; unmatched junction bases: 9. Germline V gene data show CDR1 as SGHAT and CDR2 as FQNNGV. For the CDR3, the DNA is TGTGCCAGCAGCTTGTTCGCGGGGGGATCTAAAGAGACCCAGTACTTC. This sequence encodes CASSLFAGGSKETQYF.

The chain couples TRBV7-8 to TRBJ2-7, with TRBD2 matching 10 bases. CDR1 and CDR2 (germline): SGHVS, FQNEAQ. The CDR3 extends over 14 amino acids. The trim removed 11 bases at V and 3 bases at J, leaving 10 bases unmatched. CDR3 in DNA: TGTGCCGAGCACGGACTAGCGGCCTACTACGAGCAGTACTTC. Protein product: CAEHGLAAYYEQYF.

Remarks on this clonotype: A much larger clone lies one base from this, so it may be a read error. The chain has TRBV27 and TRBJ1-6, with D uncertain. The CDR3 is made up of 14 amino acids. Germline assignment: CDR1 MNHEY and CDR2 SMNVEV (reference sequence). CDR3 amino acids: CASSPGWVGSPLYF. CDR3 DNA: TGTGCCAGCAGCCCCGGTTGGGTGGGCTCACCCCTCTACTTT.

With regard to this clonotype: This may be a read error, as it is one base from a much larger clone. The chain is built from TRBV20-1 and TRBJ2-1, with 12 nucleotides matching TRBD2. V dropped 0 bases and J dropped 2; count of bases not matched to a gene: 5. Germline loops: CDR1 DFQATT, CDR2 SNEGSKA (reference sequence). The CDR3 extends over 17 amino acids. The CDR3 is CSARDETSGRPYNEQFF. CDR3 in DNA: TGCAGTGCTAGAGACGAGACTAGCGGGAGACCCTACAATGAGCAGTTCTTC.

This clonotype has just a few counts. The rearrangement joins TRBV28 to TRBJ1-5, with TRBD1 identical over 7 bases. V was clipped by 5 bases and J by 6 bases; unmatched bases: 10. The V gene's germline CDR1 is MDHEN and CDR2 SYDVKM. The CDR3 consists of 15 residues. CDR3 sequence reads: CASSPRDSLGQPQHF. In DNA, the CDR3 is TGTGCCAGCAGTCCCCGGGACAGTCTTGGTCAGCCCCAGCATTTT.

This chain joins TRBV4-2 and TRBJ1-2; D call uncertain. The ends were cut back, 0 bases at V and 7 bases at J, with 12 bases in the middle. Germline CDR1 is LGHNA and CDR2 is YNFKEQ. CDR3 length equals 14 residues. CDR3 DNA sequence: TGTGCCAGCAGCCAAGAACGGCGAAGGGCTGGCTACACCTTC. Translated: CASSQERRRAGYTF.

V gene TRBV28 combines with J gene TRBJ1-3, with 7 bases fitting TRBD1. CDR1 and CDR2 (germline): MDHEN, SYDVKM. V trimming: 5 bases; J trimming: 0 bases; junction bases outside the gene matches: 4. This CDR3 contains 15 residues. The CDR3 reads CASSPGGSSGNTIYF. The CDR3 nucleotides are TGTGCCAGCAGTCCAGGGGGGAGCTCTGGAAACACCATATATTTT. The variable domain in full, with the rest retrieved from reference TRBV28 and TRBJ1-3, is DVKVTQSSRYLVKRTGEKVFLECVQDMDHENMFWYRQDPGLGLRLIYFSYDVKMKEKGDIPEGYSVSREKKERFSLILESASTNQTSMYLCASSPGGSSGNTIYFGEGSWLTVV.

This clonotype was found a few times. V is TRBV6-1 and J is TRBJ2-3; perhaps TRBD1 as D (5 bases). CDR3 length: 14 residues. CDR1 is MNHNS and CDR2 is SASEGT in the germline V gene. V shed 6 bases and J shed 6 bases, with 16 bases lying between them. The CDR3 loop reads CASRRQGPGDTQYF. The DNA for the CDR3 is TGTGCCAGCAGGCGCCAGGGCCCAGGGGATACGCAGTATTTT.

This clonotype was observed a handful of times. V gene TRBV6-5 combines with J gene TRBJ1-2, with D maybe TRBD1 (5 bases). The V gene's germline CDR1 is MNHEY and CDR2 SVGAGI. This CDR3 has 13 residues. V shed 3 bases and J shed 5 bases, with 10 bases lying between them. In nucleotides, the CDR3 is TGTGCCAGCAGTTATCTGGGGGAATATGGCTACACCTTC. The encoded protein is CASSYLGEYGYTF.

This clonotype was detected a few times. The chain recombines TRBV29-1 with TRBJ2-1, with TRBD2 matching 10 bases. CDR1 and CDR2 from the germline V gene are SQVTM and ANQGSEA. There are 14 residues in the CDR3. After removal of 1 base from V and 6 bases from J, the junction contained 3 bases not matched to a gene. Here the CDR3 reads CSVEGLAGVNEQFF. CDR3 bases: TGCAGCGTTGAAGGGCTAGCGGGAGTCAATGAGCAGTTCTTC.

This clonotype was picked up a small number of times. The chain recombines TRBV14 with TRBJ2-7; 8 positions agree with TRBD1. The V gene end was trimmed by 4 bases and the J gene end by 6 bases; junction bases not matched to a gene: 11. The CDR3 consists of 15 residues. The germline V gene encodes CDR1 SGHDN and CDR2 FVKESK. CDR3 nucleotides: TGTGCCAGCAGCCTCTATGGACAGGGAACGGGCGAGCAGTACTTC. It encodes CASSLYGQGTGEQYF.

This clonotype was recorded at least ten times. The chain combines TRBV27 with TRBJ2-1; tentatively, D is TRBD1 (7 bases). This CDR3 contains 13 residues. The V and J ends lost 7 bases and 4 bases respectively, with 11 bases between them. Germline V gene data show CDR1 as MNHEY and CDR2 as SMNVEV (reference sequence). The CDR3 reads CASTAGQYNEQFF. The CDR3, as DNA: TGTGCCAGCACCGCGGGACAGTACAATGAGCAGTTCTTC.

This clonotype appeared many times. The chain combines TRBV6-1 with TRBJ1-1; 8 nucleotides agree with TRBD1. V was clipped by 3 bases and J by 10 bases; unmatched bases: 7. The germline V gene encodes CDR1 MNHNS and CDR2 SASEGT. This CDR3 contains 13 residues. CDR3 DNA sequence: TGTGCCAGCAGTGACCTGACAGGGGTCGGAGCTTTCTTT. It is translated as CASSDLTGVGAFF.